This T cell receptor beta chain was recorded in a study of cytomegalovirus exposure and HLA in healthy donors. The study's findings and limits: A few chains linked to CMV were shown in vitro to be specific for CMV antigens.

Details on this clone: Its antigen is unidentified.

13 Jbeta primers and 60 Vbeta primers were used for the PCR. Sequenced by immunoSEQ multiplex PCR; TCRdb stores in-frame clones only, minus some. The table records 100,000 or so clones, around three quarters of them present only once. The sequence was collected from a man between 35 and 55 years old in good health and CMV-seronegative. The specimen was PBMCs.

CDR3 sequence: CATQYSGGADEQFF. In DNA form, the CDR3 reads TGTGCCACCCAGTATAGCGGGGGGGCCGATGAGCAGTTCTTC. The chain couples TRBV25-1 to TRBJ2-1; 11 bases are a match to TRBD2. The CDR3 has 14 residues. V trimming: 10 bases; J trimming: 8 bases; junction bases outside the gene matches: 10. Germline V CDR1 and CDR2: MGHDK, SYGVNS.